This T cell receptor (beta chain) originates from a study of CD8+CD57+ T cells in acquired aplastic anemia. General study findings and limits: In common between the patients and the controls were more than 25 CD8+ CDR3 sequences.

In patients chosen for sequencing, flow cytometry had shown CD8+CD57+ cell expansion. Each patient carried a diagnosis of severe acquired aplastic anemia. Germline CDR1 is WNHNN and CDR2 is SYGVQD (reference sequence). The ends lost 6 bases at V and 6 bases at J; junction bases unmatched: 4. This CDR3 is built from 14 residues. It was genomic DNA that served as the template for profiling TCR beta VDJ and CDR3. TCRdb itself ran the reads through MiXCR, one entry per CDR3 protein. Of a few hundred thousand distinct CDR3 sequences in the sample, about a third are singletons; the top ten hold 0.75% to 0.95%. Note on this clonotype: Its antigen is currently unknown.

The V and J genes are TRBV10-1 and TRBJ1-5, with 11 positions matching TRBD1. The sample was sorted CD4+, CD8+, or CD8+CD57+ T cells (not recorded which) from PBMCs. The clonotype originates from a human donor with aplastic anemia. The CDR3 reads CASRGQGDGQPQHF. The CDR3 coding sequence is TGCGCCAGCAGGGGACAGGGGGATGGTCAGCCCCAGCATTTT.